The 17 T cell receptor beta chains given below trace back to one sample, sequenced in a study of regulatory T cells in long-lasting Graves disease. Specified time point: persistent/refractory GD, antithyroid drugs over 5 years with positive TRAb. The TCR library was made from RNA that had been extracted from PBMCs in TRIzol. In building TCR beta libraries, iRepertoire HTBI primers were used together with Arm-PCR of CDR3 regions. Each CDR3 protein is one row after TCRdb ran MiXCR on the multiplex PCR reads. In the table there are 700,000 or so distinct CDR3 sequences, 30% of which are singletons. This specimen was peripheral blood mononuclear cells (PBMCs), taken when the disease was refractory, from a patient treated with antithyroid drugs. The receptor set was obtained from a female donor with Graves disease.

This clonotype was observed a few times. The J gene is TRBJ1-2, the V gene TRBV29-1; D might be TRBD1 (5 bases). V gave up 7 bases and J gave up 5 bases, with 14 bases separating them. Germline V gives CDR1 SQVTM, CDR2 ANQGSEA. This CDR3 has 12 amino acids. The CDR3 DNA follows: TGCAGCGCAACGGGGGACGTTTATGGCTACACCTTC. Its protein is CSATGDVYGYTF.

V and J are TRBV6-1 and TRBJ1-1; the match to TRBD1 covers 7 bases. This CDR3 comprises 13 residues. Germline V gene lookup returns CDR1 MNHNS and CDR2 SASEGT. The V gene end was trimmed by 6 bases and the J gene end by 9 bases; junction bases not matched to a gene: 10. CDR3 coding DNA: TGTGCCAGCAGCCGGGACAGCCCCAAAAAAGCTTTCTTT. The encoded protein is CASSRDSPKKAFF.

This clonotype has a handful of counts. This sequence joins TRBV13 and TRBJ1-5; 8 positions agree with TRBD1. V was pared by 3 bases and J by 6 bases, with 7 bases of the junction left unmatched. Germline V gene sequence: CDR1 PRHDT, CDR2 FYEKMQ (reference sequence). CDR3 length equals 15 residues. The CDR3 DNA is TGTGCCAGCAGCTTTGGACAGGGAGTTGGTCAGCCCCAGCATTTT. Protein product: CASSFGQGVGQPQHF. The complete variable domain, with remaining parts taken from reference TRBV13 and TRBJ1-5, reads AAGVIQSPRHLIKEKRETATLKCYPIPRHDTVYWYQQGPGQDPQFLISFYEKMQSDKGSIPDRFSAQQFSDYHSELNMSSLELGDSALYFCASSFGQGVGQPQHFGDGTRLSIL.

The sample holds a few counts of this clonotype. The CDR3 spells CASSLRGGATKNIQYF. The DNA for the CDR3 is TGTGCCAGCAGTTTACGTGGGGGCGCGACCAAAAACATTCAGTACTTC. This chain connects TRBV28 to TRBJ2-4; D might be TRBD1 (6 bases). Germline V gene lookup returns CDR1 MDHEN and CDR2 SYDVKM. Trimming left V 2 bases short and J 2 bases short, with 13 bases between. CDR3 size: 16 residues.

This clonotype was detected only a few times. The chain has TRBV6-1 and TRBJ2-7; no firm D call. The ends were cut back, 3 bases at V and 6 bases at J, with 12 bases in the middle. The CDR3 totals 13 residues. From germline, CDR1 is MNHNS and CDR2 SASEGT. The CDR3 DNA reads TGTGCCAGCAGTGATACGTGGTCGGGCGAGCAGTACTTC. This translates into CASSDTWSGEQYF.

The chain recombines TRBV12-3 or TRBV12-4 with TRBJ2-2; TRBD1 agrees at 11 bases. Losses at the gene ends were 1 base for V and 3 bases for J; bases not matched to a gene: 1. The length of the CDR3 is 16 residues. Here the CDR3 reads CASSLGGQGDTGELFF. DNA of the CDR3: TGTGCCAGCAGTTTAGGGGGACAGGGGGACACCGGGGAGCTGTTTTTT.

The rearrangement uses TRBV19 and TRBJ2-5; a weak D match, TRBD2 (7 bases). V lost 8 bases and J lost 5, with 21 bases in between. The CDR3 loop spans 15 amino acids. Germline V CDR1 and CDR2: LNHDA, SQIVND (reference sequence). The CDR3 coding sequence is TGTGCCAGTGGCCCGGGCCGGGGGGCATTGGAGACCCAGTACTTC. The encoded protein is CASGPGRGALETQYF. The full variable domain, its missing parts supplied by reference TRBV19 and TRBJ2-5, is DGGITQSPKYLFRKEGQNVTLSCEQNLNHDAMYWYRQDPGQGLRLIYYSQIVNDFQKGDIAEGYSVSREKKESFPLTVTSAQKNPTAFYLCASGPGRGALETQYFGPGTRLLVL.

The rearrangement joins TRBV5-1 to TRBJ2-7; 7 nucleotides agree with TRBD2. This CDR3 has 15 residues. Germline lookup yields CDR1 SGHRS and CDR2 YFSETQ. The trim removed 3 bases at V and 3 bases at J, leaving 9 bases unmatched. CDR3 coding DNA: TGCGCCAGCAGCTCGCCGGGACTAAAAGACTACGAGCAGTACTTC. Translation: CASSSPGLKDYEQYF.

This rearrangement joins TRBV6-1 to TRBJ1-5; D not certain. Trimming cost V 7 bases and J 0 bases, with 10 bases left between them. The CDR3 runs 14 residues. Looked up from germline, CDR1 is MNHNS and CDR2 is SASEGT. The CDR3 DNA reads TGTGCCAGCACCGCGGAGTATAGCAATCAGCCCCAGCATTTT. Protein: CASTAEYSNQPQHF.

There are many counts of this clonotype. V is TRBV7-8 and J is TRBJ1-2; D unclear. Per the germline V gene, CDR1 is SGHVS and CDR2 is FQNEAQ. The CDR3 is 14 residues long. Trimming left V 5 bases short and J 0 bases short, with 10 bases between. DNA of the CDR3: TGTGCCAGCAGCCAATCAGAGACTAACTATGGCTACACCTTC. This sequence encodes CASSQSETNYGYTF. Variable domain in full (rest from reference TRBV7-8 and TRBJ1-2): GAGVSQSPRYKVAKRGQDVALRCDPISGHVSLFWYQQALGQGPEFLTYFQNEAQLDKSGLPSDRFFAERPEGSVSTLKIQRTQQEDSAVYLCASSQSETNYGYTFGSGTRLTVV.

As regards this clonotype: A junction end diverges from the germline sequence, so it may reflect a read error. The rearrangement uses TRBV6-6 and TRBJ2-7, with no clear D. The germline V gene encodes CDR1 MNHNY and CDR2 SVGAGI (reference sequence). This CDR3 is built from 14 residues. Here the CDR3 DNA reads TGTGCCAGCAGTTACGGCGCCAGAGGCTACGAGCAGCACTTC. Protein product: CASSYGARGYEQHF.

This clonotype has a handful of counts. The gene calls are TRBV7-3 and TRBJ2-7; D may match TRBD1 or TRBD2 (6 bases each). The V end was cut by 2 bases, the J end by 3 bases, with 23 bases between. CDR1 is SGHTA, CDR2 FQGTGA, per germline. CDR3 length equals 18 residues. In nucleotides, the CDR3 is TGTGCCAGCAGCTTAGGGGGGCGTCGTCAAAGGCCTTACTACGAGCAGTACTTC. Amino acids: CASSLGGRRQRPYYEQYF.

The chain combines TRBV20-1 with TRBJ1-3; the match to TRBD1 covers 7 bases. The CDR3 runs 14 residues. The junction had 3 bases not matched to a gene; V was cut back by 2 bases and J by 2 bases. CDR1 and CDR2 (germline): DFQATT, SNEGSKA (reference sequence). This CDR3 is CSARPGTAGNTIYF. CDR3 in DNA: TGCAGTGCTAGACCCGGGACAGCTGGAAACACCATATATTTT.

In regard to this clonotype: No conserved phenylalanine or tryptophan is present at the end of the CDR3, so a read error is the likely explanation. This chain joins TRBV6-2 or TRBV6-3 and TRBJ2-5; D gene unclear. The length of the CDR3 is 13 residues. Trimming cost V 5 bases and J 4 bases, with 11 bases left between them. Per germline, CDR1 MNHEY and CDR2 SVGEGT. CDR3 loop: CASSETMRETQYL. The CDR3 DNA reads TGTGCCAGCAGTGAAACGATGAGAGAGACCCAGTACCTC.

The genes are TRBV6-1 and TRBJ1-4; possible D gene TRBD1, 5 bases. Deletions cut 1 base from V and 12 bases from J, with 24 bases between. CDR3 length: 17 amino acids. The germline V gene encodes CDR1 MNHNS and CDR2 SASEGT. The CDR3, as DNA: TGTGCCAGCAGTGAAGAGAGGAAGGGGACCACTCGGTTAGAACTGTTTTTT. It is translated as CASSEERKGTTRLELFF.

This clonotype has a handful of counts. The chain uses TRBV6-2 or TRBV6-3 and TRBJ2-2, with TRBD1 matching 8 bases. Per germline, CDR1 MNHEY and CDR2 SVGEGT. The CDR3 spans 14 residues. Trimming cost V 10 bases and J 3 bases; bases outside gene matches: 7. This CDR3 reads CATRQGPYTGELFF. As DNA, the CDR3 is TGTGCCACCAGACAGGGGCCCTACACCGGGGAGCTGTTTTTT.

There are a few counts of this clonotype. The genes are TRBV29-1 and TRBJ1-1, with no clear D. In germline, CDR1 is SQVTM, CDR2 ANQGSEA. The CDR3 totals 10 residues. Between the trimmed V and J ends, which lost 8 bases and 11 bases, there was a span of 15 bases. The CDR3 loop is CSSGDSEAFF. Here the CDR3 DNA reads TGCAGCTCCGGTGACTCGGAGGCTTTCTTT.